One sample yielded the 20 T cell receptor beta chains listed below, sequenced in a study of blood T cell repertoires in COVID-19 (dated by TCRdb to the early 2020s). The library relied on the immunoSEQ multiplex PCR assay. TCRdb retrieved this table from immuneACCESS and kept in-frame rearrangements only. Not all clones are present; in checked studies, unresolved V genes account for under half, and no reason is known for the remainder. Here the sample has approximately 220,000 clones; approximately 83% occur a single time. Around 3.1% of the sample is in the top ten clones. Sequences were obtained from peripheral blood. These receptors came from a woman in her 30s who had recovered from COVID-19.

V is TRBV15 and J is TRBJ2-7; D is unresolved. V gave up 0 bases and J gave up 3 bases, with 24 bases separating them. The CDR3 extends over 19 amino acids. Germline V gene sequence: CDR1 LNHNV, CDR2 YYDKDF (reference sequence). CDR3: CATSRDSLLSRRSVYEQYF. The CDR3 nucleotides are TGTGCCACCAGCAGAGATTCTCTTTTGTCTCGGCGGAGTGTCTACGAGCAGTACTTC.

The chain is built from TRBV29-1 and TRBJ1-1; 7 bases agree with TRBD1. The CDR3 consists of 13 residues. J lost 0 bases, V lost 7 bases, and 5 bases had no gene match. Germline CDR1 and CDR2: SQVTM and ANQGSEA. Here the CDR3 DNA reads TGCAGCGCGGACAGGCGATTGAACACTGAAGCTTTCTTT. It yields the protein CSADRRLNTEAFF.

The V gene is TRBV25-1, the J gene TRBJ2-1; TRBD2 agrees at 7 bases. CDR1 and CDR2 (germline): MGHDK, SYGVNS. The CDR3 extends over 14 amino acids. V dropped 5 bases and J dropped 7; count of bases not matched to a gene: 8. The CDR3, as DNA: TGTGCCAGCAGTCGCGGGAGAAGAGGAAATGAGCAGTTCTTC. Protein product: CASSRGRRGNEQFF.

The chain has TRBV7-3 and TRBJ1-1; 7 positions agree with TRBD1. The V gene's germline CDR1 is SGHTA and CDR2 FQGTGA. Germline trimming cut 7 bases from V and 1 base from J; bases unmatched to any gene: 6. This CDR3 comprises 14 residues. For the CDR3, the DNA is TGTGCCAGCAAACTGGGACAGCAGAACACTGAAGCTTTCTTT. Translated: CASKLGQQNTEAFF.

V gene TRBV28 combines with J gene TRBJ2-7, with D possibly matching TRBD1 (6 bases). The V gene's germline CDR1 is MDHEN and CDR2 SYDVKM. V was clipped by 6 bases and J by 7 bases, with 25 bases between them. The CDR3 contains 16 residues. The CDR3: CASRTAGTPNGAEQYF. The CDR3 nucleotides read TGTGCCAGCAGGACTGCCGGGACACCGAACGGGGCTGAGCAGTACTTC.

This clone came up many times. This chain links TRBV28 with TRBJ1-3; possibly TRBD1 for D (5 bases). Per the germline V gene, CDR1 is MDHEN and CDR2 is SYDVKM. The CDR3 extends over 17 amino acids. The germline V and J ends were trimmed by 1 base and 3 bases, with 16 bases remaining between them. This CDR3 is CASSLSIGTYRGNTIYF. The DNA of the CDR3 is TGTGCCAGCAGTTTATCAATAGGGACTTATCGTGGAAACACCATATATTTT.

This clone rates as medium-sized (0.01 to 0.1%). V gene TRBV18 combines with J gene TRBJ2-7; 12 nucleotides agree with TRBD1. Trimming removed 3 bases from V and 3 bases from J; junction bases left unmatched: 3. The CDR3 is 15 residues long. Germline V gene sequence: CDR1 KGHSH, CDR2 LQKENI. CDR3 sequence reads: CASSPGTGGVYEQYF. Written as DNA, the CDR3 is TGTGCCAGCTCACCCGGGACAGGGGGCGTCTACGAGCAGTACTTC.

V and J are TRBV10-3 and TRBJ2-1; TRBD2 might be the D (6 bases). The CDR3 is 14 residues long. V dropped 10 bases and J dropped 8 bases, with 21 bases sitting between them. Germline-derived CDR1 and CDR2 are ENHRY and SYGVKD. CDR3 protein: CATYQGLQGDEQFF. In DNA form, the CDR3 reads TGTGCCACTTACCAGGGACTCCAGGGCGATGAGCAGTTCTTC.

This chain joins TRBV27 and TRBJ2-3; 7 positions match TRBD2. Germline CDR1 reads MNHEY; CDR2 reads SMNVEV (reference sequence). CDR3 length: 15 amino acids. The V gene end was trimmed by 5 bases and the J gene end by 1 base; junction bases not matched to a gene: 6. The CDR3 loop reads CASSLADLRTDTQYF. The CDR3 nucleotides read TGTGCCAGCAGTCTAGCGGACCTCCGCACAGATACGCAGTATTTT.

This clone was found once. J is TRBJ2-3 and V is TRBV30; TRBD1 matches at 8 bases. V dropped 2 bases and J dropped 1; count of bases not matched to a gene: 2. CDR1 is GTSNPN and CDR2 is SVGIG in the germline V gene (reference sequence). The CDR3 runs to 14 residues. The CDR3 here is CAWSKQGGTDTQYF. As DNA, the CDR3 is TGTGCCTGGAGTAAACAGGGGGGCACAGATACGCAGTATTTT.

This chain's CDR3 is CASSLQGEETQYF. CDR3 DNA sequence: TGCGCCAGCAGCTTACAGGGGGAAGAGACCCAGTACTTC. The chain couples TRBV5-1 to TRBJ2-5; 8 bases are shared with TRBD1. CDR1 SGHRS and CDR2 YFSETQ come from the germline V gene. This CDR3 comprises 13 residues. V dropped 2 bases and J dropped 3; count of bases not matched to a gene: 0.

The chain combines TRBV19 with TRBJ2-7; TRBD1 matches 9 bases. V trimming: 4 bases; J trimming: 2 bases; junction bases outside the gene matches: 12. The CDR3 loop spans 17 amino acids. CDR1 and CDR2 (germline): LNHDA, SQIVND (reference sequence). The CDR3: CASSTKTGGPFPYEQYF. The CDR3 DNA sequence: TGTGCCAGTAGTACCAAGACAGGGGGTCCGTTTCCCTACGAGCAGTACTTC.

This clone occurred a few times. This chain connects TRBV6-4 to TRBJ2-6; 7 bases are a match to TRBD1. The V gene end was trimmed by 2 bases and the J gene end by 2 bases; junction bases not matched to a gene: 3. CDR3 length: 16 amino acids. The germline V gene has CDR1 MRHNA and CDR2 SNTAGT. The CDR3 spells CASSDRGLTGANVLTF. CDR3 DNA: TGTGCCAGCAGTGACAGGGGGCTGACTGGGGCCAACGTCCTGACTTTC.

V gene TRBV10-1 combines with J gene TRBJ2-7; possible D gene TRBD2, 6 bases. The CDR3 is 15 residues long. Germline V lookup: CDR1 WNHNN, CDR2 SYGVQD (reference sequence). Trimming pared 5 bases from V and 2 bases from J, leaving 16 bases between. CDR3 sequence: CASSSSLASPYEQYF. CDR3 nucleotides: TGCGCCAGCAGTTCCTCCCTAGCGTCGCCCTACGAGCAGTACTTC.

The rearrangement uses TRBV18 and TRBJ2-7, with TRBD2 identical over 8 bases. This CDR3 comprises 13 residues. CDR1 is KGHSH, CDR2 LQKENI, per germline. After removal of 6 bases from V and 7 bases from J, the junction contained 8 bases not matched to a gene. CDR3 nucleotides: TGTGCCAGCTCCCCTACTAGCGGCGGGGAGCAGTACTTC. Amino acid sequence: CASSPTSGGEQYF.

This chain links TRBV28 with TRBJ2-7, with D maybe TRBD1 (6 bases). CDR1 is MDHEN, CDR2 SYDVKM, per germline. Trimming pared 6 bases from V and 3 bases from J, leaving 12 bases between. The CDR3 covers 13 residues. CDR3 region: CASRPGQLYEQYF. The CDR3 region has the DNA TGTGCCAGCAGACCGGGACAACTCTACGAGCAGTACTTC.

V and J are TRBV3-1 (or the pseudogene TRBV3-2) and TRBJ2-5, with TRBD1 matching 7 bases. V lost 7 bases to trimming and J lost 1 base; unmatched junction nucleotides: 6. The CDR3 has 14 residues. From germline, CDR1 is LGHDT and CDR2 YNNKEL (reference sequence). The CDR3 bases are TGTGCCAGCAAATTCCGGGACAGCCAAGAGACCCAGTACTTC. Its translation: CASKFRDSQETQYF.

This clone was seen a few times. The chain has TRBV11-3 and TRBJ2-2; no definite D call. V was clipped by 2 bases and J by 6 bases, with 10 bases between them. This CDR3 comprises 14 residues. CDR1 and CDR2 (germline): SGHNT, YENEEA. The CDR3 region is CASSLSPSSGELFF. DNA for the CDR3: TGTGCCAGCAGCTTATCTCCGAGTTCCGGGGAGCTGTTTTTT. The variable domain in full, with the rest retrieved from reference TRBV11-3 and TRBJ2-2, is EAGVVQSPRYKIIEKKQPVAFWCNPISGHNTLYWYLQNLGQGPELLIRYENEEAVDDSQLPKDRFSAERLKGVDSTLKIQPAELGDSAVYLCASSLSPSSGELFFGEGSRLTVL.

The chain employs TRBV28 and TRBJ2-7; 13 nucleotides match TRBD2. CDR3 size: 17 residues. With 6 bases clipped from V and 2 bases from J, the junction kept 10 bases outside the gene matches. Germline CDR1 and CDR2: MDHEN and SYDVKM. As DNA, the CDR3 is TGTGCCAGCAGCTTGGGACTAGCGGGGAAACTGGCCTACGAGCAGTACTTC. It yields the protein CASSLGLAGKLAYEQYF.

V gene TRBV7-3 combines with J gene TRBJ2-2; a possible D gene is TRBD2 (6 bases). From germline, CDR1 is SGHTA and CDR2 FQGTGA. CDR3 length: 15 amino acids. Trimming stripped 5 bases from V and 5 bases from J, with 15 bases between. The CDR3 region has the DNA TGTGCCAGCAGCCCCCTCGGCCTAGCGACCGGGGAGCTGTTTTTT. Encoded protein: CASSPLGLATGELFF. Combining the CDR3 with reference TRBV7-3 and TRBJ2-2 gives the whole variable domain GAGVSQTPSNKVTEKGKYVELRCDPISGHTALYWYRQSLGQGPEFLIYFQGTGAADDSGLPNDRFFAVRPEGSVSTLKIQRTERGDSAVYLCASSPLGLATGELFFGEGSRLTVL.